This entry lists 23 T cell receptor beta chains sequenced from one sample in a study of response to subunit inactivated influenza vaccine. Each CDR3 protein is one row after TCRdb ran MiXCR on the RT-PCR reads. The table lists about 780,000 distinct CDR3 sequences, approximately 17% of them singletons. The sample was PBMCs from blood, taken more than 4 days after vaccination. The source of these receptors is a man aged 50 to 60 who received an inactivated influenza vaccine.

This clonotype has just one count. The chain has TRBV15 and TRBJ1-1; D is uncertain. V lost 0 bases and J 1 base, leaving 6 bases between the germline ends. The germline V gene encodes CDR1 LNHNV and CDR2 YYDKDF (reference sequence). The CDR3 consists of 14 residues. CDR3 coding DNA: TGTGCCACCAGCAGAGATCTAAGGAACACTGAAGCTTTCTTT. This translates into CATSRDLRNTEAFF.

The chain's CDR3 is CASRQREFTDTQYF. CDR3 sequence (DNA): TGTGCCAGCAGACAACGGGAATTCACAGATACGCAGTATTTT. The J gene is TRBJ2-3, the V gene TRBV6-2 or TRBV6-3, with a weak D call TRBD2 (5 bases). Per the germline V gene, CDR1 is MNHEY and CDR2 is SVGEGT. The CDR3 totals 14 residues. V was trimmed by 6 bases and J by 2 bases, leaving 12 bases between them.

This clonotype was observed a few times. The chain's CDR3 is CASSLRFRDRGYEQYF. The CDR3, as DNA: TGTGCCAGCAGCTTAAGGTTCCGGGACAGGGGATACGAGCAGTACTTC. The chain has TRBV7-8 and TRBJ2-7, with 10 bases matching TRBD1. Per germline, CDR1 SGHVS and CDR2 FQNEAQ. Trimming removed 2 bases from V and 4 bases from J; junction bases left unmatched: 8. The CDR3 consists of 16 residues.

This clonotype has a count of ten or more. This rearrangement joins TRBV6-5 to TRBJ1-5; D call uncertain. V lost 2 bases and J 3 bases, leaving 5 bases between the germline ends. Germline V gene data show CDR1 as MNHEY and CDR2 as SVGAGI. The CDR3 length is 13 residues. CDR3 region: CASSYQVNQPQHF. The CDR3 DNA sequence: TGTGCCAGCAGTTACCAGGTCAATCAGCCCCAGCATTTT.

This clonotype was recorded a few times. This rearrangement joins TRBV7-9 to TRBJ2-7, with no clear D. Germline V lookup: CDR1 SEHNR, CDR2 FQNEAQ (reference sequence). This CDR3 comprises 13 residues. V was clipped by 5 bases and J by 5 bases, with 13 bases between them. The CDR3 DNA is TGTGCCAGCAGCCCCCAAAGGAGAGACGAGCAGTACTTC. Protein sequence: CASSPQRRDEQYF.

This chain links TRBV12-3 or TRBV12-4 with TRBJ2-2, with 9 bases identical to TRBD1. V lost 3 bases and J lost 8; bases outside the gene matches: 4. CDR3 length: 14 residues. As DNA, the CDR3 is TGTGCCAGCAGTTTGGGACAGGGACGAGGGGAGCTGTTTTTT. Protein sequence: CASSLGQGRGELFF.

This clonotype was seen more than once but under ten times. The CDR3 loop reads CASSLGVAGNYNEQFF. CDR3 in DNA: TGCGCCAGCAGCTTGGGAGTAGCGGGGAACTACAATGAGCAGTTCTTC. The genes are TRBV5-1 and TRBJ2-1, with 8 bases identical to TRBD2. CDR3 length: 16 amino acids. V gave up 0 bases and J gave up 3 bases; unmatched junction bases: 5. Germline values: CDR1 SGHRS, CDR2 YFSETQ.

This clonotype was counted only a few times. The rearrangement uses TRBV7-9 and TRBJ2-2; D remains ambiguous. The V gene lost 7 bases and the J gene lost 3 bases, with 12 bases spanning the gap. The length of the CDR3 is 14 residues. The germline CDR1 and CDR2 sequences are SEHNR and FQNEAQ (reference sequence). In nucleotides, the CDR3 is TGTGCCAGCACCGTCCACCGGGACACCGGGGAGCTGTTTTTT. Its translation: CASTVHRDTGELFF.

This sequence joins TRBV6-2 or TRBV6-3 and TRBJ2-7, with D unresolved. Trimming took off 1 base at V and 9 bases at J, with 13 bases between the two ends. There are 13 residues in the CDR3. Germline values: CDR1 MNHEY, CDR2 SVGEGT. The CDR3 loop reads CASSYWPLPAQYF. In nucleotides, the CDR3 is TGTGCCAGCAGTTACTGGCCCCTACCAGCGCAGTACTTC.

The chain combines TRBV18 with TRBJ2-2; perhaps TRBD2 as D (6 bases). Trimming cost V 2 bases and J 6 bases, with 19 bases left between them. Germline V gives CDR1 KGHSH, CDR2 LQKENI. The CDR3 consists of 17 residues. The CDR3 DNA reads as TGTGCCAGCTCACCAAGTATGGCGGGACGTCTGGCCGGGGAGCTGTTTTTT. Translation gives CASSPSMAGRLAGELFF. Full variable domain (rest looked up from reference TRBV18 and TRBJ2-2): NAGVMQNPRHLVRRRGQEARLRCSPMKGHSHVYWYRQLPEEGLKFMVYLQKENIIDESGMPKERFSAEFPKEGPSILRIQQVVRGDSAAYFCASSPSMAGRLAGELFFGEGSRLTVL.

The CDR3 DNA reads as TGTGCCAGCAGCCCTGGGACTAGCTCGGATACGCAGTATTTT. Translating it yields CASSPGTSSDTQYF. The chain combines TRBV7-2 with TRBJ2-3; 9 bases line up with TRBD2. The CDR3 is 14 amino acids. Per the germline V gene, CDR1 is SGHTA and CDR2 is FQGNSA. The ends lost 5 bases at V and 6 bases at J; junction bases unmatched: 6.

This clonotype showed up just a few times. This chain links TRBV29-1 with TRBJ1-2, with no clear D. Germline V CDR1 and CDR2: SQVTM, ANQGSEA. The V end was cut by 3 bases, the J end by 4 bases, with 12 bases between. The CDR3 covers 13 residues. The CDR3 DNA reads TGCAGCGTTGACAGAGGAAGAGGCTATGGCTACACCTTC. Translated: CSVDRGRGYGYTF.

This clonotype was detected only a few times. V usage is TRBV20-1 and J usage is TRBJ2-1; D tentatively fits TRBD1 or TRBD2 (6 bases each). The V end was cut by 5 bases, the J end by 4 bases, with 18 bases between. CDR3 length equals 15 residues. Germline loops: CDR1 DFQATT, CDR2 SNEGSKA (reference sequence). CDR3 in DNA: TGCAGTGCTGGGGGCAGCGGGCAAAGTTACAATGAGCAGTTCTTC. This sequence encodes CSAGGSGQSYNEQFF.

This clonotype was counted between two and nine times. This chain links TRBV18 with TRBJ1-1; possibly TRBD1 for D (6 bases). The germline V gene has CDR1 KGHSH and CDR2 LQKENI. Trimming cost V 3 bases and J 5 bases, with 13 bases left between them. The CDR3 totals 14 residues. CDR3 nucleotides: TGTGCCAGCTCACCGACAGGCTTCGGGACTGAAGCTTTCTTT. It translates to CASSPTGFGTEAFF. Complete variable domain (other parts from reference TRBV18 and TRBJ1-1): NAGVMQNPRHLVRRRGQEARLRCSPMKGHSHVYWYRQLPEEGLKFMVYLQKENIIDESGMPKERFSAEFPKEGPSILRIQQVVRGDSAAYFCASSPTGFGTEAFFGQGTRLTVV.

In this sample, this clonotype turned up many times. The J gene is TRBJ2-3, the V gene TRBV12-3 or TRBV12-4; 8 bases agree with TRBD2. After removal of 5 bases from V and 2 bases from J, the junction contained 9 bases not matched to a gene. CDR3 length: 16 amino acids. The CDR3 nucleotides are TGTGCCAGCAGTGAGCCGGGACTAGGAAACACAGATACGCAGTATTTT. It codes for CASSEPGLGNTDTQYF.

The genes are TRBV19 and TRBJ2-7, with D possibly TRBD2 on 5 matching bases. Trimming stripped 10 bases from V and 1 base from J, with 17 bases between. Germline V lookup: CDR1 LNHDA, CDR2 SQIVND (reference sequence). This CDR3 is built from 14 residues. This CDR3 reads CATSIGAASYEQYF. CDR3 DNA: TGTGCCACCAGTATAGGAGCGGCATCCTACGAGCAGTACTTC.

At least ten counts were recorded for this clonotype. V usage is TRBV20-1 and J usage is TRBJ2-2, with D maybe TRBD2 (5 bases). Germline CDR1 reads DFQATT; CDR2 reads SNEGSKA (reference sequence). The V end lost 6 bases, the J end lost 4 bases, and 15 bases lay between the germline ends. CDR3 size: 14 residues. In nucleotides, the CDR3 is TGCAGTGCGGGTCTAAGCGGCTCCACCGGGGAGCTGTTTTTT. This codes for CSAGLSGSTGELFF.

V is TRBV5-1 and J is TRBJ2-2, with unresolved D. The V and J ends lost 1 base and 2 bases respectively, with 9 bases between them. The CDR3 consists of 15 residues. The germline V gene has CDR1 SGHRS and CDR2 YFSETQ. The CDR3 nucleotides are TGCGCCAGCAGCTTGTCGAACAGAAACACCGGGGAGCTGTTTTTT. It codes for CASSLSNRNTGELFF.

The J gene is TRBJ2-1, the V gene TRBV20-1; no reliable D call. The germline gives CDR1 DFQATT, CDR2 SNEGSKA (reference sequence). V gave up 4 bases and J gave up 0 bases, with 22 bases separating them. This CDR3 spans 18 amino acids. The CDR3 nucleotides are TGCAGTGCTAAGGGTGGTCTTCGGCTGGGGTCCTCCTACAATGAGCAGTTCTTC. It codes for CSAKGGLRLGSSYNEQFF.

This clonotype was counted a few times. The rearrangement links TRBV6-5 to TRBJ2-1; perhaps TRBD2 as D (5 bases). Germline loops: CDR1 MNHEY, CDR2 SVGAGI. V lost 2 bases to trimming and J lost 2 bases, with 10 bases between them. The CDR3 is 15 residues long. The CDR3 bases are TGTGCCAGCAGTTACAAGGCTAGCCCCTACAATGAGCAGTTCTTC. Protein: CASSYKASPYNEQFF.

This chain connects TRBV20-1 to TRBJ2-3; 8 nucleotides match TRBD2. This CDR3 comprises 14 residues. Germline V gives CDR1 DFQATT, CDR2 SNEGSKA (reference sequence). Trimming cost V 3 bases and J 4 bases; bases outside gene matches: 6. The CDR3 DNA sequence: TGCAGTGCTAGGGGCGGGGGGATATCAGATACGCAGTATTTT. This encodes CSARGGGISDTQYF.

This clonotype has just one count. V usage is TRBV11-2 and J usage is TRBJ2-3; D might be TRBD1 (6 bases). The CDR3 length is 13 residues. Germline-derived CDR1 and CDR2 are SGHAT and FQNNGV. Trimming shortened V by 8 bases and J by 3 bases, and 12 bases separated the two germline ends. The DNA of the CDR3 is TGTGCCAGCGGAAAAACAGGGACAGATACGCAGTATTTT. Protein sequence: CASGKTGTDTQYF.

This clonotype was seen a handful of times. The junction and the germline gene differ at one end; a read error may be behind it. The chain employs TRBV5-1 and TRBJ2-1; 8 nucleotides match TRBD1. CDR3 size: 16 residues. CDR1 SGHRS and CDR2 YFSETQ come from the germline V gene. The CDR3 DNA sequence: TGCCCCAGCAGTGAGGGAAATCAGGGGACAGGAGATGAGCAGTTCTTC. Encoded protein: CPSSEGNQGTGDEQFF.